The following is a T cell receptor (beta chain) sequence with its context. Its target is not known. Repertoires were generated with immunoSEQ multiplex PCR, while TCRdb's copy carries only in-frame clones and drops some. This sample yields 50,000 or so clones, of which 86% are seen a single time; approximately 23% belongs to the top ten. Sample time point: pretreatment peripheral blood. Patients' cancers were locally advanced or metastatic urothelial carcinomas. With 5 bases clipped from V and 4 bases from J, the junction kept 7 bases outside the gene matches. Germline values: CDR1 SGHTA, CDR2 FQGTGA. There are 15 residues in the CDR3. These data come from a study of PD-L1 blockade in urothelial cancer. On the study more broadly: Patients took up atezolizumab in 2014 at 1,200 mg intravenously every 3 weeks. Males with bladder-origin urothelial cancer made up about 85% of the roughly 29 patients. Study-level points and caveats: Durable benefit was linked to greater 3-week expansion of tumor-associated blood clones.

The origin of this receptor is a man aged 60 to 69 with urothelial cancer. The sample here was PBMCs, taken around atezolizumab (anti-PD-L1) treatment. V gene TRBV7-3 combines with J gene TRBJ1-5, with TRBD1 matching 8 bases. In DNA, the CDR3 is TGTGCCAGCAGCCTAAATGGGGACAGGAATCAGCCCCAGCATTTT. Translating gives CASSLNGDRNQPQHF.